The entry below describes one T cell receptor (beta chain). Its antigen remains unidentified. The assay was immunoSEQ multiplex PCR, and TCRdb's table has in-frame clones only and misses some. Of a few hundred thousand clones in the sample, around nine tenths were seen once. V gave up 0 bases and J gave up 2 bases, with 10 bases separating them. CDR1 and CDR2 (germline): SGHDT, YYEEEE. This CDR3 is 15 amino acids long. This entry comes from a study of Ad26.COV2.S vaccination and SARS-CoV-2 variants. Study-level background: Among those in the COV1001 Ad26.COV2.S trial arm was the donor.

Regarding treatment: 15 to 20 received Ad26.COV2.S at low or high dose, single or two shots; several received placebo; per-sample allocation not given. The samples were gathered on day 63 after the first injection of vaccine or placebo. The administered vaccine (an Ad26 vector) expressed Wuhan-strain SARS-CoV-2 spike. Study-wide results and caveats: Vaccine recipients posted higher spike-specific TCR breadth than their placebo counterparts.

The V gene is TRBV5-6, the J gene TRBJ2-3; possible D gene TRBD2, 6 bases. Sequencing was performed on peripheral blood, taken in a trial of Ad26.COV2.S vaccine versus placebo. This TCR came from a person aged 18-65 years who received the Ad26.COV2.S COVID-19 vaccine or a placebo. The CDR3 bases are TGTGCCAGCAGCTTGGGGACTACCTACACAGATACGCAGTATTTT. This sequence encodes CASSLGTTYTDTQYF.